The 7 T cell receptor beta chains presented below share a single source sample, sequenced in a study of cytomegalovirus exposure and HLA in healthy donors. Method: immunoSEQ multiplex PCR; TCRdb's copy keeps in-frame clones and lacks some. The sample records 120,000 or so clones, around nine tenths being singletons. The material sequenced was PBMCs. These receptor sequences come from a young woman in good health and CMV-seronegative.

This chain uses TRBV4-1 with TRBJ2-3, with a tentative D call TRBD2 (7 bases). CDR1 and CDR2 from the germline V gene are MGHRA and YSYEKL. The CDR3 totals 16 residues. V lost 1 base and J lost 1, with 12 bases in between. CDR3: CASSQGRGPGTDTQYF. For the CDR3, the DNA is TGCGCCAGCAGCCAAGGGCGGGGGCCCGGCACAGATACGCAGTATTTT.

V is TRBV5-4 and J is TRBJ2-5; maybe TRBD2 (5 bases). The CDR3 sequence is 14 residues long. V was shortened by 0 bases and J by 2 bases, with 8 bases between the two germline ends. Germline CDR1 reads SGHNT; CDR2 reads YYREEE (reference sequence). The CDR3 reads CASSLGLSQETQYF. The DNA for the CDR3 is TGTGCCAGCAGCTTGGGACTATCTCAAGAGACCCAGTACTTC.

The chain carries TRBV25-1 and TRBJ1-4; D is perhaps TRBD1 (5 bases). The CDR3 sequence is 14 residues long. Germline assignment: CDR1 MGHDK and CDR2 SYGVNS. V shed 5 bases and J shed 7 bases, with 14 bases lying between them. CDR3 sequence: CASSPTGESEKLFF. DNA for the CDR3: TGTGCCAGCAGTCCCACAGGAGAGAGTGAAAAACTGTTTTTT.

V and J are TRBV4-1 and TRBJ2-3, with 12 bases that match TRBD1. V dropped 3 bases and J dropped 8; count of bases not matched to a gene: 9. The CDR3 has 16 residues. The V gene's germline CDR1 is MGHRA and CDR2 YSYEKL. The chain's CDR3 is CASSHAGTGGFSTQYF. CDR3 DNA: TGCGCCAGCAGCCATGCCGGGACAGGGGGCTTTAGTACGCAGTATTTT.

The chain joins TRBV7-9 to TRBJ2-6, with D possibly being TRBD2 (6 bases). The V end was cut by 1 base, the J end by 0 bases, with 10 bases between. The CDR3 is 17 residues long. The V gene's germline CDR1 is SEHNR and CDR2 FQNEAQ (reference sequence). The CDR3 DNA is TGTGCCAGCAGCTTAGGCGCGGGGTTCTCTGGGGCCAACGTCCTGACTTTC. This sequence encodes CASSLGAGFSGANVLTF.

A few counts support this clone. The rearrangement uses TRBV27 and TRBJ1-3; TRBD1 matches 7 bases. CDR3 length: 15 residues. V lost 5 bases to trimming and J lost 2 bases; unmatched junction nucleotides: 6. Germline lookup yields CDR1 MNHEY and CDR2 SMNVEV (reference sequence). CDR3 bases: TGTGCCAGCAGTCGACAGGGACGAACTGGAAACACCATATATTTT. This sequence encodes CASSRQGRTGNTIYF.

The genes are TRBV27 and TRBJ2-1; 13 bases align to TRBD2. The length of the CDR3 is 14 residues. From germline, CDR1 is MNHEY and CDR2 SMNVEV (reference sequence). V gave up 6 bases and J gave up 9 bases; unmatched junction bases: 5. This chain's CDR3 is CASRWTSGSSEQFF. CDR3 bases: TGTGCCAGCAGGTGGACTAGCGGGAGCAGTGAGCAGTTCTTC.